The following is a T cell receptor beta chain sequence with its context. The primer mix had 60 Vbeta and 13 Jbeta primers. The data were produced by immunoSEQ multiplex PCR, yet TCRdb's version contains in-frame clones alone and is incomplete. The repertoire holds about 140,000 clones, with about four fifths as singletons. The data are from a study of cytomegalovirus exposure and HLA in healthy donors. Sequenced material: PBMCs. The TCR comes from a young man in good health and CMV-seronegative.

CDR3: CASSQQGGPQVFF. In nucleotides, the CDR3 is TGCGCCAGCAGCCAACAGGGAGGACCTCAGGTGTTCTTC. The J gene is TRBJ2-1, the V gene TRBV4-1, with a weak D call TRBD2 (6 bases). In germline, CDR1 is MGHRA, CDR2 YSYEKL. Trimming pared 2 bases from V and 15 bases from J, leaving 17 bases between. The CDR3 runs to 13 residues.